This is a list of T cell receptor beta chains from one sample in a study of T-cell memory formation after mild COVID-19. A single record per CDR3 protein comes from TCRdb applying MiXCR to the 5' RACE reads. The profile shows 250,000 or so distinct CDR3 sequences, approximately 19% of them singletons. The sequencing input was PBMCs or a T cell subset sorted from them (not recorded which). The receptors here all came from a man between 18 and 29 years old who had mild COVID-19 (a few samples of this study predate the infection). Cell type and time point are not known. Each CDR3 is given with its conserved first and last residue. Fields, in order: D gene, clone size, J gene, V gene, CDR3 protein, CDR3 DNA. D genes are given only for firm matches. Clone size, where shown, is once, few, many, or a class for clones that have expanded.

>TRBD1|.|TRBJ1-1|TRBV28
CASKKDRGNINTEAFF
TGTGCCAGCAAAAAAGACAGGGGGAATATAAACACTGAAGCTTTCTTT
>.|.|TRBJ1-2|TRBV4-3
CASSQEEGYGYTF
TGCGCCAGCAGCCAAGAAGAGGGCTATGGCTACACCTTC
>.|.|TRBJ1-4|TRBV5-1
CASSLSLANEKLFF
TGCGCCAGCAGCTTGTCTTTGGCTAATGAAAAACTGTTTTTT
>.|few|TRBJ1-5|TRBV5-1
CASSLGSGDVGPQHF
TGCGCCAGCAGCTTGGGGTCAGGGGACGTGGGGCCCCAGCATTTT
>.|.|TRBJ2-2|TRBV9
CASSGGGGELFF
TGTGCCAGCAGCGGAGGGGGCGGGGAGCTGTTTTTT
>TRBD1|.|TRBJ1-2|TRBV7-8
CASSLVGQGSANYGYTF
TGTGCCAGCAGCTTAGTAGGACAGGGCTCAGCTAACTATGGCTACACCTTC
>TRBD1|.|TRBJ1-4|TRBV12-3/TRBV12-4
CASSPRQGLVGEKLFF
TGTGCCAGCAGTCCCCGACAGGGTTTGGTTGGTGAAAAACTGTTTTTT
>.|few|TRBJ1-2|TRBV29-1
CSVGDGVRDGYTF
TGCAGCGTTGGGGACGGGGTCCGGGATGGCTACACCTTC
>.|many|TRBJ2-2|TRBV5-1
CASRILGGGTGELFF
TGCGCCAGCAGAATCTTGGGAGGTGGCACCGGGGAGCTGTTTTTT
>.|.|TRBJ1-5|TRBV5-6
CASSFSYSNQPQHF
TGTGCCAGCAGCTTCTCATACAGCAATCAGCCCCAGCATTTT
>.|few|TRBJ2-5|TRBV6-5
CASNETQYF
TGTGCCAGCAACGAGACCCAGTACTTC
>TRBD2|many|TRBJ2-5|TRBV6-1
CASSESAGGQETQYF
TGTGCCAGCAGTGAATCCGCGGGGGGCCAAGAGACCCAGTACTTC
>TRBD1|few|TRBJ2-5|TRBV5-5
CASSSSQGARETQYF
TGTGCCAGCAGCTCGTCACAGGGGGCGCGGGAGACCCAGTACTTC
>.|few|TRBJ2-7|TRBV5-1
CASSLGLVAYEQYF
TGCGCCAGCAGCTTGGGACTAGTCGCCTACGAGCAGTACTTC
>.|.|TRBJ1-1|TRBV3-2
CASSLCGGGPNTEAFF
TGTGCCAGCAGCCTCTGTGGGGGGGGTCCAAACACTGAAGCTTTCTTT
>.|.|TRBJ1-6|TRBV6-6
CASSHPQGVQSPLHF
TGTGCCAGCAGTCACCCCCAAGGCGTACAGTCACCCCTCCACTTT
>TRBD2|few|TRBJ2-1|TRBV29-1
CSVDASGSYNEQFF
TGCAGCGTTGATGCTAGCGGGTCCTACAATGAGCAGTTCTTC
>TRBD1|.|TRBJ2-5|TRBV6-2/TRBV6-3
CASTQPRGQGAETQYF
TGTGCCAGCACCCAGCCCAGAGGACAGGGGGCAGAGACCCAGTACTTC
>TRBD1|few|TRBJ2-4|TRBV7-9
CASSLVRGPKNIQYF
TGTGCCAGCAGCTTAGTCAGGGGGCCCAAAAACATTCAGTACTTC
>.|few|TRBJ2-1|TRBV27
CATRQESSYNEQFF
TGTGCTACCCGACAGGAAAGCTCCTACAATGAGCAGTTCTTC
>TRBD1|.|TRBJ1-4|TRBV7-2
CASSLVGQGREKLFF
TGTGCCAGCAGCTTAGTGGGACAGGGTCGGGAAAAACTGTTTTTT
>TRBD1|.|TRBJ2-7|TRBV12-3/TRBV12-4
CASTSGQPYEQYF
TGTGCCAGCACCTCGGGACAGCCCTACGAGCAGTACTTC
>.|few|TRBJ2-2|TRBV7-6
CASSGRSGSVRELFF
TGTGCCAGCAGCGGACGCTCAGGCTCTGTCCGGGAGCTGTTTTTT
>.|many|TRBJ2-1|TRBV29-1
CSVGQALRNEQFF
TGCAGCGTTGGACAGGCTCTCCGCAATGAGCAGTTCTTC
>.|many|TRBJ2-3|TRBV5-1
CASSPAAPDTQYF
TGCGCCAGCAGCCCGGCAGCCCCGGATACGCAGTATTTT
>TRBD1|few|TRBJ1-1|TRBV9
CASSTGTGAKITEAFF
TGTGCCAGCAGCACCGGGACAGGGGCGAAGATTACTGAAGCTTTCTTT
>.|.|TRBJ1-2|TRBV4-3
CASSQEMNPIYGYTF
TGCGCCAGCAGCCAAGAGATGAACCCAATCTATGGCTACACCTTC
>TRBD1|few|TRBJ2-3|TRBV5-1
CASSSGTDITDTQYF
TGCGCCAGCAGCTCAGGGACAGATATCACAGATACGCAGTATTTT
>TRBD2|.|TRBJ2-1|TRBV18
CASSPKLAGGYNEQFF
TGTGCCAGCTCACCAAAACTAGCGGGGGGCTACAATGAGCAGTTCTTC
>TRBD1|few|TRBJ2-1|TRBV5-1
CASSLARDSRYNEQFF
TGCGCCAGCAGCTTGGCCCGGGACAGTAGATACAATGAGCAGTTCTTC
>.|many|TRBJ1-5|TRBV4-2
CASSQDTRSPQHF
TGTGCCAGCAGCCAAGATACCAGATCGCCCCAGCATTTT
>TRBD2|few|TRBJ2-1|TRBV30
CAWSANGGADEQFF
TGTGCCTGGAGTGCCAACGGGGGGGCAGATGAGCAGTTCTTC
>TRBD1|many|TRBJ1-2|TRBV5-1
CASSPGQGEGYTF
TGCGCCAGCAGCCCGGGACAGGGTGAGGGCTACACCTTC
>.|few|TRBJ2-3|TRBV7-3
CASSSPGSTQYF
TGTGCCAGCAGCTCGCCGGGAAGTACGCAGTATTTT
>TRBD2|few|TRBJ2-1|TRBV6-6
CASRDLAGGYNEQFF
TGTGCCAGCAGGGACCTAGCGGGGGGGTACAATGAGCAGTTCTTC
>TRBD1|few|TRBJ1-4|TRBV7-2
CASSPWTGGDEKLFF
TGTGCCAGCAGCCCGTGGACAGGGGGCGATGAAAAACTGTTTTTT
>.|.|TRBJ2-3|TRBV7-2
CASKTRTDASTDTQYF
TGTGCCAGCAAAACGAGGACGGACGCTAGCACAGATACGCAGTATTTT
>.|many|TRBJ2-3|TRBV5-6
CASSLVVSTDTQYF
TGTGCCAGCAGCTTGGTAGTGAGCACAGATACGCAGTATTTT
>.|many|TRBJ2-1|TRBV7-9
CASSTDFEQFF
TGTGCCAGCAGCACGGACTTTGAGCAGTTCTTC
>.|.|TRBJ2-2|TRBV15
CATSLDLGGGELFF
TGTGCCACCAGCCTAGATCTGGGGGGCGGGGAGCTGTTTTTT
>.|few|TRBJ1-2|TRBV7-2
CASSTFSPSYGYTF
TGTGCCAGCAGCACCTTTTCTCCCAGCTATGGCTACACCTTC
>.|many|TRBJ1-4|TRBV7-2
CASSPRGGAGKLFF
TGTGCCAGCAGCCCTCGGGGGGGGGCCGGAAAACTGTTTTTT
>.|many|TRBJ2-3|TRBV7-2
CASSLQASADTQYF
TGTGCCAGCAGCTTACAGGCTAGTGCAGATACGCAGTATTTT
>TRBD1|.|TRBJ1-2|TRBV9
CASSGRQGVRGYTF
TGTGCCAGCAGCGGACGACAGGGGGTACGCGGCTACACCTTC
>.|many|TRBJ2-3|TRBV5-1
CASSLATRSTDTQYF
TGCGCCAGCAGCTTGGCCACACGAAGCACAGATACGCAGTATTTT
>TRBD2|.|TRBJ2-5|TRBV11-2
CASSLAPAGTQETQYF
TGTGCCAGCAGCTTAGCTCCAGCGGGGACCCAAGAGACCCAGTACTTC
>.|.|TRBJ1-1|TRBV19
CASYKDFYDTEAFF
TGTGCCAGTTACAAGGATTTTTACGACACTGAAGCTTTCTTT
>.|.|TRBJ1-1|TRBV28
CASRTSSDGKNTEAFF
TGTGCCAGCAGAACCTCGTCTGACGGGAAGAACACTGAAGCTTTCTTT
>.|.|TRBJ2-3|TRBV5-1
CASSLLRESTDTQYF
TGCGCCAGCAGCTTGTTGAGGGAAAGCACAGATACGCAGTATTTT
>TRBD1|.|TRBJ1-1|TRBV5-1
CASSRDRVTLEAFF
TGCGCCAGCAGCAGGGACAGGGTCACGCTTGAAGCTTTCTTT
>.|few|TRBJ2-3|TRBV7-8
CASRPAGGTDTQYF
TGTGCCAGCAGGCCTGCAGGTGGCACAGATACGCAGTATTTT
>.|.|TRBJ2-5|TRBV7-9
CASSGEQWETQYF
TGTGCCAGCAGCGGAGAGCAGTGGGAGACCCAGTACTTC
>.|.|TRBJ1-1|TRBV12-3/TRBV12-4
CASSFGRAFF
TGTGCCAGCAGTTTTGGGCGAGCTTTCTTT
>TRBD1|.|TRBJ2-1|TRBV14
CASSHNGQGRNEQFF
TGTGCCAGCAGCCATAATGGACAGGGCCGCAATGAGCAGTTCTTC
>TRBD1|few|TRBJ1-3|TRBV12-5
CASGTGVSGNTIYF
TGTGCTAGTGGGACAGGGGTCTCTGGAAACACCATATATTTT